Described below is a single T cell receptor (beta chain) sequence and its context. Its antigen is still unknown. Per-base quality was not reported, and no clone a single base away is much larger than it. The sample comes from a study of blood T cell repertoires in COVID-19 (dated by TCRdb to 2018 to 2021). A note on the overall study: Collaborator samples came from the United States, Italy and Spain and covered acute and convalescent phases of COVID-19. The prospective study material was composed of cDNA or gDNA derived from T cells, B-cell-depleted T cells, or PBMCs. Subjects who had been exposed to COVID-19, were actively infected with it, or had recovered from it provided the deeply sampled blood TCRbeta repertoires that made up the dataset. A freely available public database, intended as a resource for researchers studying the immune response to SARS-CoV-2, is where the repertoires were released. The samples were drawn from two sources: the first 160 participants of the ongoing ImmuneRACE study, and 950 to 1,500 subjects contributed by 6 global collaborators. A de-identified subject ID, COVID-19 status, age in years and sex were almost always included in the sample metadata. Where available, HLA class I and class II types were taken from metadata supplied by the sample provider and were not determined by assay-based typing.

The collaborating institutions used their own protocols to collect whole blood in K2EDTA tubes. For TCRbeta analysis, collaborator samples were shipped as frozen whole blood, as isolated PBMCs, or as DNA extracted from either sample type. TCRbeta CDR3 regions were amplified from genomic DNA by means of the immunoSEQ Assay, a bias-controlled multiplex PCR. The authors processed their data as follows. The number of nucleated cells in each sample was estimated from the amplification of reference gene primers within the assay. To quantify the absolute abundance of each unique TCRbeta CDR3 rearrangement, sequence reads were collapsed and filtered. For each sample, productive Simpson clonality was calculated as the square root of Simpson's diversity index across productive rearrangements. TCRdb limited this immuneACCESS table to in-frame rearrangements with V and J called. A share of clones is missing; checked studies link under half to unresolved V genes, and the rest is unexplained. The V and J calls and clone size are taken from that table; D and trimming were inferred from the DNA. The table for this sample lists some 86,000 clones; approximately 88% of them were counted only once. The ten largest account for approximately 34% of the sample.

Study-wide findings and limitations: The amount of clinical and demographic metadata varied by source and participant and was provided uncurated.

Here V drops 4 bases and J drops 3 bases, and the junction holds 11 bases not matched to any gene. Taken from the germline V gene, the CDR1 and CDR2 loops are SGHTA and FQGNSA. From cysteine to phenylalanine, the CDR3 is 16 amino acids long. Only the CDR3 DNA is retained, 48 bases long and in frame from the first base. The sequence is built from TRBV7-2 and TRBJ2-5, with 7 bases aligning to TRBD1. The sample taken for sequencing was peripheral blood. The TCR sequence derives from an elderly woman with active or convalescent COVID-19. The nucleotides read TGTGCCAGCAGCTCCCGGGACAGTACCGGAGAAGAGACCCAGTACTTC. The encoded protein is CASSSRDSTGEETQYF. The entire variable domain, with the stretches around the CDR3 drawn from the reference TRBV7-2 and TRBJ2-5 proteins, is GAGVSQSPSNKVTEKGKDVELRCDPISGHTALYWYRQSLGQGLEFLIYFQGNSAPDKSGLPSDRFSAERTGGSVSTLTIQRTQQEDSAVYLCASSSRDSTGEETQYFGPGTRLLVL.